These T cell receptor beta chains were read from a single sample in a study of T cell responses to AZD1222 COVID-19 vaccine. Using immunoSEQ multiplex PCR, the repertoire was profiled, and TCRdb retains in-frame clones only, with some absent. The profile shows some 200,000 clones, 90% to 95% of them singletons. Specimen: peripheral blood, collected 28 days after the second AZD1222 dose. These receptors all come from an adult who received the AZD1222 COVID-19 vaccine. Both conserved end residues are part of each CDR3. Fields, in order: clone size, D gene, V gene, J gene, CDR3 DNA, CDR3 protein. The D gene is left open where the match is weak. A row's size may be missing; if present it is once, few, many or a size class.

.,TRBD1,TRBV24-1,TRBJ2-1,TGTGCCACCAGTGATCCCGGACAGGGTCAATTGGGGGAGCAGTTCTTC,CATSDPGQGQLGEQFF
.,TRBD1,TRBV7-2,TRBJ1-2,TGTGCCAGCAGCTTGGGACAGGGGAGGGAGGGCTACACCTTC,CASSLGQGREGYTF
.,.,TRBV6-5,TRBJ1-5,TGTGCCAGCCGCCCGGTCCCGGCAAGCAATCAGCCCCAGCATTTT,CASRPVPASNQPQHF
.,.,TRBV12-3/TRBV12-4,TRBJ2-2,TGTGCCAGCGCCTTACGGGGGTACGGGGAGCTGTTTTTT,CASALRGYGELFF
.,TRBD1,TRBV5-1,TRBJ2-7,TGCGCCAGCAGCCCTAGGCAGGGGGCTTCCTACGAGCAGTACTTC,CASSPRQGASYEQYF
.,.,TRBV3-1/TRBV3-2,TRBJ1-1,TGTGCCAGCAGCCAAGCAGGGGCGAGGGGGGGTGAAGCTTTCTTT,CASSQAGARGGEAFF
.,TRBD1,TRBV5-1,TRBJ1-5,TGCGCCAGCAGCCCGGGACAGGGTAATCAGCCCCAGCATTTT,CASSPGQGNQPQHF
.,TRBD2,TRBV7-2,TRBJ2-2,TGTGCCAGCAGCTTAGAGTGGGGGGGACTAGCGGGCCCCGGGGAGCTGTTTTTT,CASSLEWGGLAGPGELFF
once,.,TRBV6-5,TRBJ1-2,TGTGCCAGCAGTTACCTTGGACGGCCCTTCTATGGCTACACCTTC,CASSYLGRPFYGYTF
.,TRBD2,TRBV11-2,TRBJ2-7,TGTGCCAGCAGCTTAGGCTACGGGGGGGCTTACGAGCAGTACTTC,CASSLGYGGAYEQYF
.,.,TRBV5-1,TRBJ1-1,TGCGCCAGCAGCTTGGCCCCCCCAGGGGCCCTAAGCTCGATGGAGCTCTTCTTT,CASSLAPPGALSSMELFF
.,.,TRBV7-6,TRBJ1-5,TGTGCCAGCAGCTTAAGAGCAGGGGTCAATCAGCCCCAGCATTTT,CASSLRAGVNQPQHF
.,TRBD1,TRBV5-5,TRBJ2-1,TGTGCCAGCAGCAATCACCCGGGACAGAGATACTCCTACAATGAGCAGTTCTTC,CASSNHPGQRYSYNEQFF
.,.,TRBV9,TRBJ2-1,TGTGCCAGCAGCGTAGCTGGGCAGGAGCAGTTCTTC,CASSVAGQEQFF
.,TRBD1,TRBV6-5,TRBJ1-4,TGTGCCAGCAAGGGAACAGGGGAGGAAAAACTGTTTTTT,CASKGTGEEKLFF
.,.,TRBV12-3/TRBV12-4,TRBJ1-1,TGTGCCAGCAGCTCCGGAGGGGAAGCTTTCTTT,CASSSGGEAFF
.,.,TRBV6-2/TRBV6-3,TRBJ1-1,TGTGCCAGCAGCCACAGGGTTAGGGGAAACACTGAAGCTTTCTTT,CASSHRVRGNTEAFF
.,.,TRBV27,TRBJ1-2,TGTGCCAGCAGTTTGGTGGGGAAGGGCGGCTACACCTTC,CASSLVGKGGYTF
.,TRBD1,TRBV6-4,TRBJ2-1,TGTGCCAGCAGCGCCTGGACAGGGGGGGACAATGAGCAGTTCTTC,CASSAWTGGDNEQFF
.,TRBD1,TRBV2,TRBJ1-6,TGTGCCAGCAGTGAACGGGACAGGGGGCATTCACCCCTCCACTTT,CASSERDRGHSPLHF
.,.,TRBV4-1,TRBJ1-5,TGCGCCAGCAGCCAAGAATTTCGGGGGTTCGTCAATCAGCCCCAGCATTTT,CASSQEFRGFVNQPQHF
.,.,TRBV5-1,TRBJ1-5,TGCGCCAGCAGCTTGGCTGGCGGCGCATGGCCCCAGCATTTT,CASSLAGGAWPQHF
.,.,TRBV6-2/TRBV6-3,TRBJ2-5,TGTGCCAGCAGTCTACCGTTCGGGACCCAGTACTTC,CASSLPFGTQYF
once,TRBD1,TRBV28,TRBJ2-3,TGTGCCAGCAGTAGAGTGGGACAGGGTATTATCACAGATACGCAGTATTTT,CASSRVGQGIITDTQYF
once,.,TRBV18,TRBJ2-5,TGTGCCAGCTCACCCACGACAGGGACTATTTCGGAGACCCAGTACTTC,CASSPTTGTISETQYF
.,TRBD2,TRBV19,TRBJ2-1,TGTGCCAGTAGTATAGATTGGGGTGCGTCGGGGGGGCAGCAGTTCTTC,CASSIDWGASGGQQFF